A selection of T cell receptor beta chains follows, all from one sample in a study of T cells after yellow fever vaccination. TCRdb reanalysed the 5' RACE reads using MiXCR and keeps one entry per CDR3 protein. The sample yields a few hundred thousand distinct CDR3 sequences, 17% seen once. Sequencing used PBMCs, obtained 4 to 5 days after the first yellow fever vaccination. The receptors here all came from a man younger than 35 who received the YFV17D yellow fever vaccine. Each CDR3 is given with its conserved first and last residue. A D gene is named only where the DNA matches it firmly. The size entry is marked missing in some rows and otherwise reads once, few, many or a size class.

D	J	size	V	CDR3	DNA
NA	TRBJ1-5	NA	TRBV15	CATSSVPGQRNQPQHF	TGTGCCACCAGCAGCGTGCCGGGACAACGAAATCAGCCCCAGCATTTT
NA	TRBJ1-2	NA	TRBV25-1	CASSDSDGYTF	TGTGCCAGCAGTGACAGTGATGGCTACACCTTC
NA	TRBJ2-7	many	TRBV5-6	CASSTRGGYEQYF	TGTGCCAGCAGCACCCGGGGAGGCTACGAGCAGTACTTC
TRBD1	TRBJ2-3	NA	TRBV20-1	CSARLRGQGNTQYF	TGCAGTGCTAGGCTCAGGGGGCAAGGAAATACGCAGTATTTT
NA	TRBJ2-1	few	TRBV5-1	CASSFSDSGNEQFF	TGCGCCAGCAGCTTTTCGGACAGCGGAAATGAGCAGTTCTTC
NA	TRBJ1-2	few	TRBV28	CASGTYGYTF	TGTGCCAGCGGGACCTATGGCTACACCTTC
TRBD2	TRBJ2-3	NA	TRBV7-2	CASSLVAGGADTQYF	TGTGCCAGCAGCTTAGTCGCGGGGGGAGCCGATACGCAGTATTTT
NA	TRBJ2-5	NA	TRBV20-1	CSARGWETQYF	TGCAGTGCTCGGGGTTGGGAGACCCAGTACTTC
NA	TRBJ1-1	NA	TRBV5-1	CASSLGRVPRSEAFF	TGCGCCAGCAGCTTGGGGAGGGTGCCGAGATCTGAAGCTTTCTTT
NA	TRBJ1-3	NA	TRBV9	CASSVDSPSSGNTIYF	TGTGCCAGCAGCGTAGACAGCCCGAGCTCTGGAAACACCATATATTTT
TRBD1	TRBJ1-1	few	TRBV10-3	CAISSPGQGVRTEAFF	TGTGCCATCAGTTCCCCGGGACAGGGGGTTCGGACTGAAGCTTTCTTT
TRBD2	TRBJ2-1	NA	TRBV4-2	CASSQRSGGVTYNEQFF	TGTGCCAGCAGCCAACGTAGCGGGGGGGTTACCTACAATGAGCAGTTCTTC
NA	TRBJ2-7	few	TRBV27	CASSLIRGAHEQYF	TGTGCCAGCAGTTTAATCAGGGGAGCTCATGAGCAGTACTTC
TRBD1	TRBJ1-1	NA	TRBV5-1	CASTTGGAGGTEAFF	TGCGCCAGCACCACAGGGGGCGCGGGGGGCACTGAAGCTTTCTTT
NA	TRBJ1-2	NA	TRBV5-4	CASSLSGTVTMGYTF	TGTGCCAGCAGCTTGTCGGGGACGGTAACTATGGGCTACACCTTC
NA	TRBJ2-1	NA	TRBV18	CASSPPGRALVDEQFF	TGTGCCAGCTCACCACCCGGACGAGCTCTGGTGGATGAGCAGTTCTTC
NA	TRBJ2-5	few	TRBV5-1	CASSLVYGGRQETQYF	TGCGCCAGCAGCTTGGTATACGGCGGGCGGCAAGAGACCCAGTACTTC
NA	TRBJ2-7	NA	TRBV7-9	CASSRLGVYEQYF	TGTGCCAGCAGCCGTCTAGGGGTCTACGAGCAGTACTTC
TRBD1	TRBJ2-7	NA	TRBV30	CAWSVLWDRDYEQYF	TGTGCCTGGAGTGTACTGTGGGACAGGGACTACGAGCAGTACTTC
NA	TRBJ2-2	few	TRBV5-1	CASSSFVTGELFF	TGCGCCAGCAGCTCATTTGTCACCGGGGAGCTGTTTTTT
TRBD1	TRBJ2-3	few	TRBV7-9	CASSFSGGDRTDTQYF	TGTGCCAGCAGCTTCTCAGGGGGCGACCGCACAGATACGCAGTATTTT
NA	TRBJ2-2	NA	TRBV12-3/TRBV12-4	CASSLPPGLTGELFF	TGTGCCAGCAGTTTACCCCCAGGTCTTACCGGGGAGCTGTTTTTT
TRBD2	TRBJ2-3	many	TRBV11-3	CASSTSADTQYF	TGTGCCAGCAGTACTAGCGCAGATACGCAGTATTTT
NA	TRBJ2-5	NA	TRBV5-6	CASSLALDRQETQYF	TGTGCCAGCAGCTTGGCTTTGGACCGCCAAGAGACCCAGTACTTC
NA	TRBJ1-2	few	TRBV7-9	CASSPFQMSGDYGYTF	TGTGCCAGCAGCCCCTTCCAAATGTCAGGGGACTATGGCTACACCTTC
NA	TRBJ2-3	NA	TRBV6-2/TRBV6-3	CASRWDPGRDTQYF	TGTGCCAGCAGATGGGACCCAGGACGAGATACGCAGTATTTT
NA	TRBJ1-2	few	TRBV13	CASSGRQGGYYGYTF	TGTGCCAGCAGTGGACGCCAGGGCGGCTACTATGGCTACACCTTC
NA	TRBJ1-1	many	TRBV18	CASSRDINTEAFF	TGTGCCAGCTCCCGTGACATTAACACTGAAGCTTTCTTT
NA	TRBJ2-1	NA	TRBV6-5	CASSYSNPPYNEQFF	TGTGCCAGCAGTTACTCCAACCCTCCGTACAATGAGCAGTTCTTC
NA	TRBJ1-5	few	TRBV30	CACNHRTAGANQPQHF	TGTGCCTGCAATCATAGGACGGCGGGGGCCAATCAGCCCCAGCATTTT
TRBD2	TRBJ2-1	few	TRBV19	CASSISSGLVNEQFF	TGTGCCAGTAGTATTTCTAGCGGTCTCGTAAATGAGCAGTTCTTC
NA	TRBJ1-2	NA	TRBV11-1	CASSFGGRPGRVGYGYTF	TGTGCCAGCAGCTTTGGCGGCAGACCTGGGAGGGTCGGCTATGGCTACACCTTC
NA	TRBJ2-2	many	TRBV7-2	CASSFRQNTGELFF	TGTGCCAGCAGCTTTCGACAGAACACCGGGGAGCTGTTTTTT
TRBD1	TRBJ2-7	few	TRBV5-1	CASSLQGLYEQYF	TGCGCCAGCAGCTTACAGGGGCTCTACGAGCAGTACTTC
NA	TRBJ2-7	many	TRBV29-1	CSVVEQGYEQYF	TGCAGCGTTGTTGAACAGGGCTACGAGCAGTACTTC